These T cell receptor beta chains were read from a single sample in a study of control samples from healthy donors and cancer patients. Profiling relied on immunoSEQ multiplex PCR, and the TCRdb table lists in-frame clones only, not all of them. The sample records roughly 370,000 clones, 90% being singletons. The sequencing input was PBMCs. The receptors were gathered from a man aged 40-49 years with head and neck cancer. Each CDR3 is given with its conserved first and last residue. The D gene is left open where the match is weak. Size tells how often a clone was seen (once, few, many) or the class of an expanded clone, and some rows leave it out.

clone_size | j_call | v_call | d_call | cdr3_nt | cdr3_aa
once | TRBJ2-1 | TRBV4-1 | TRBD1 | TGCGCCAGCAGCCAATTTGCCGGGACAGACTACAATGAGCAGTTCTTC | CASSQFAGTDYNEQFF
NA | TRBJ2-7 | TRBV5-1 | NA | TGCGCCAGTGCAGGGGTGGCCTACGAGCAGTACTTC | CASAGVAYEQYF
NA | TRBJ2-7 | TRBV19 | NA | TGTGCCAGCGGGCAGATAACAGGTACCGAGCAGTACTTC | CASGQITGTEQYF
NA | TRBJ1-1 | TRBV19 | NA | TGTGCCAGTAGTATGAGACAGGCACCCCCAGGGTACACTGAAGCTTTCTTT | CASSMRQAPPGYTEAFF
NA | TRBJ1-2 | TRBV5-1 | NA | TGCGCCAGCAGCTTCGACAATAACTATGGCTACACCTTC | CASSFDNNYGYTF
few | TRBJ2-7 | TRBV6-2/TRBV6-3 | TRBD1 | TGTGCCAGCAGTAACTCCCCCGGGACAGGAGCCTACGAGCAGTACTTC | CASSNSPGTGAYEQYF
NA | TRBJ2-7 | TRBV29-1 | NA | TGCAGCGCTAAAGGGGATGGGTCAACCTACGAGCAGTACTTC | CSAKGDGSTYEQYF
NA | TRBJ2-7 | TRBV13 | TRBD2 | TGTGCCAGCAGCCTAGGGTTTGGCGGGGGAGGGGTCGCCTACGAGCAGTACTTC | CASSLGFGGGGVAYEQYF
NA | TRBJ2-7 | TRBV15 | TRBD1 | TGTGCCACCAGCAGAGGGGGACAGGGAACAGGGGAGCAGTACTTC | CATSRGGQGTGEQYF
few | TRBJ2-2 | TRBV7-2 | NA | TGTGCCAGCAGCTTAGCGAACCGGGGAGGGGAGCTGTTTTTT | CASSLANRGGELFF
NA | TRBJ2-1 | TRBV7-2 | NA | TGTGCCAGCAGCTTGCACAGGGTGTCCTCCTACAATGAGCAGTTCTTC | CASSLHRVSSYNEQFF
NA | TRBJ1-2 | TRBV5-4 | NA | TGTGCCAGCAGCTTGGGCCGTAGGACCGGCGGCAATGGCTACACCTTC | CASSLGRRTGGNGYTF
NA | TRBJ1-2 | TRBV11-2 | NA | TGTGCCAGCAGATACCGGGGGAAGGGCTACACCTTC | CASRYRGKGYTF
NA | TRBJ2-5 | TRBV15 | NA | TGTGCCACCAGCAGAGATTCCAGCGGAGGGATGGAGACCCAGTACTTC | CATSRDSSGGMETQYF
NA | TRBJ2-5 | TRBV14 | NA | TGTGCCAGCAGCCAAGAAACCGGAAAAGAGACCCAGTACTTC | CASSQETGKETQYF
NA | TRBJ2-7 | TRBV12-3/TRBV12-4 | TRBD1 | TGTGCCAGCAGCCGGACAGGGTATTCCGAGCAGTACTTC | CASSRTGYSEQYF
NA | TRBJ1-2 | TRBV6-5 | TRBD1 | TGTGCCAGCAGTTACGAAGATAACAGGGGAATGGATGGCTACACCTTC | CASSYEDNRGMDGYTF
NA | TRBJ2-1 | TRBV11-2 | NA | TGTGCCAGCAGCTTAGATTGGGGGGATGAGCAGTTCTTC | CASSLDWGDEQFF
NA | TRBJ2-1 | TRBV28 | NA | TGTGCCAGCAGTTCCCCCCCCGGGATCAATGAGCAGTTCTTC | CASSSPPGINEQFF
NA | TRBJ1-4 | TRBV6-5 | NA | TGTGCCAGCAGTTACCGGGGAATTTTTGAAAAACTGTTTTTT | CASSYRGIFEKLFF
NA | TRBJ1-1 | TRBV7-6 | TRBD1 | TGTGCCAGCAGCTTAGTAGGGACAGTGAACACTGAAGCTTTCTTT | CASSLVGTVNTEAFF
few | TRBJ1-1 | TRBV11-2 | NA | TGTGCCAGCAGCCCCCCCCCTCCCATGAACACTGAAGCTTTCTTT | CASSPPPPMNTEAFF
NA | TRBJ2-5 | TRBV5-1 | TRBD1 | TGCGCCAGCAGCTTGCCGGAGGACAGGTTTGTGTACCAAGAGACCCAGTACTTC | CASSLPEDRFVYQETQYF
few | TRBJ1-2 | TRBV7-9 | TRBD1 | TGTGCCAGCAGCTTGGCGGGAGGACAGGAAAGATTATATGGCTACACCTTC | CASSLAGGQERLYGYTF
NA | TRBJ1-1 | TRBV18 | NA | TGTGCCAGCTCACCAAAGTTTGAAGCTTTCTTT | CASSPKFEAFF
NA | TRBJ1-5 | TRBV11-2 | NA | TGTGCCAGCAGTGTGACAGGCCCTGGCAATCAGCCCCAGCATTTT | CASSVTGPGNQPQHF
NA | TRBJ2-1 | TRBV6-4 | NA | TGTGCCAGCAGTGTAAAGGCCGGCTCCTACAATGAGCAGTTCTTC | CASSVKAGSYNEQFF
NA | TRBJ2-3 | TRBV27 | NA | TGTGCCAGCAGTTTATCGGAGGGGAATACGCAGTATTTT | CASSLSEGNTQYF
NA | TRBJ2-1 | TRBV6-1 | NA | TGTGCCAGCAGTGATTGGCCTCGCGGCAATGAGCAGTTCTTC | CASSDWPRGNEQFF
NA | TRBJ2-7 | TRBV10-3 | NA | TGTGCCATCAGCAGCCCACAGGCTACCTCCTACGAGCAGTACTTC | CAISSPQATSYEQYF
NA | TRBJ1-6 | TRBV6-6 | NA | TGTGCCAGCAGCGACCCGGGGGGGGATTCACCCCTCCACTTT | CASSDPGGDSPLHF
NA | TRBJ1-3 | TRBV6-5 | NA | TGTGCCAGCATTAGTGGAAACACCATATATTTT | CASISGNTIYF
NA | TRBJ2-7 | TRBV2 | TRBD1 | TGTGCCAGCCACGAGGGACAGGGATTCTCCTACGAGCAGTACTTC | CASHEGQGFSYEQYF
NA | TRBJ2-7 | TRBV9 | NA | TGTGCCAGCAGCGTAGAGGGCAGCAGCTCCTACGAGCAGTACTTC | CASSVEGSSSYEQYF
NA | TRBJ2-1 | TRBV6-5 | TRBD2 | TGTGCCAGCAGACCCTGGACTAGCGGGTACAATGAGCAGTTCTTC | CASRPWTSGYNEQFF
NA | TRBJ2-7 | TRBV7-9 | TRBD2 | TGTGCCATAAATAGCGGGACCTACGAGCAGTACTTC | CAINSGTYEQYF
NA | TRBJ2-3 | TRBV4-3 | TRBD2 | TGCGCCAGCAGCCAAGCCTGGCTAGCGGCGATCACAGATACGCAGTATTTT | CASSQAWLAAITDTQYF
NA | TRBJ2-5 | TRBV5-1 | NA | TGCGCCAGCAGCTCCTCCCGACGGCTCCAAGAGACCCAGTACTTC | CASSSSRRLQETQYF
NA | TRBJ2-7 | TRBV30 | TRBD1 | TGTGCCTGGAAGACAGGGGGCTACGAGCAGTACTTC | CAWKTGGYEQYF
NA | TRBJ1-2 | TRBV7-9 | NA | TGTGCCAGCAGCCTCCTCGGGGCTGCCTATGGCTACACCTTC | CASSLLGAAYGYTF
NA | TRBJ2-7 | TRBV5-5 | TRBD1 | TGTGCCAGCAGCTCTCCAGGGGGTGGCTCCTACGAGCAGTACTTC | CASSSPGGGSYEQYF
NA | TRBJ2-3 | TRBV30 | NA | TGTGCCTGGAACACGGGCTTTTCGAGTTTTTATACGCAGTATTTT | CAWNTGFSSFYTQYF
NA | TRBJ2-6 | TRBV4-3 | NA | TGCGCCAGCAGCCGGACCGACCAGACGGGGGCCAACGTCCTGACTTTC | CASSRTDQTGANVLTF
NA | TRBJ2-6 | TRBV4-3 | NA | TGCGCCAGCAGCCAAGATGGTAGCCGCTCTGGGGCCAACGTCCTGACTTTC | CASSQDGSRSGANVLTF
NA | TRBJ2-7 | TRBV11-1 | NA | TGTGCCAGCAGACTCGAGGGGGGCGAGCAGTACTTC | CASRLEGGEQYF
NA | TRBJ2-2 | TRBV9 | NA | TGTGCCAGCAGCGTAGGTAACACCGGGGAGCTGTTTTTT | CASSVGNTGELFF
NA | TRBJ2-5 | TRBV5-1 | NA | TGCGCCAGCAGCTTATCCCCAGAGACCCAGTACTTC | CASSLSPETQYF
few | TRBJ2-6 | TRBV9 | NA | TGTGCCAGCAGCCCAAAGGACTGGGCCGGTCTCTCTGGGGCCAACGTCCTGACTTTC | CASSPKDWAGLSGANVLTF
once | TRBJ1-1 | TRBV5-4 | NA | TGTGCCAGCAGCTTAGGTGGGGTGAACACTGAAGCTTTCTTT | CASSLGGVNTEAFF
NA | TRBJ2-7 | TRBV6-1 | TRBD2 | TGTGCCAGCAGTGAAGCGCTTCTTGGAGCGGGAAACTACGAGCAGTACTTC | CASSEALLGAGNYEQYF
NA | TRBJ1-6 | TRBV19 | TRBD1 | TGTGCCAGTAGGACAGGGTGGGATTCACCCCTCCACTTT | CASRTGWDSPLHF
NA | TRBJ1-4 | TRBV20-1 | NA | TGCAGTGCTAGTAAACCAGGGGCCGGTGAAAAACTGTTTTTT | CSASKPGAGEKLFF
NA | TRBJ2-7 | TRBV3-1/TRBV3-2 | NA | TGTGCCAGCAGCCAATCGAGCGCCGAGCAGTACTTC | CASSQSSAEQYF
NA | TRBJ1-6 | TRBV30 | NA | TGTGCCTGGACGAGCTCCTATAATTCACCCCTCCACTTT | CAWTSSYNSPLHF
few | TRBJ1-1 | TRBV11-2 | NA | TGTGCCAGCAGCCTGCAATGGGGGGACATGAACACTGAAGCTTTCTTT | CASSLQWGDMNTEAFF
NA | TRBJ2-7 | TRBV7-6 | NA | TGTGCCAGCAGCTTAGCGGATCAGGGGAACCTCTACGAGCAGTACTTC | CASSLADQGNLYEQYF